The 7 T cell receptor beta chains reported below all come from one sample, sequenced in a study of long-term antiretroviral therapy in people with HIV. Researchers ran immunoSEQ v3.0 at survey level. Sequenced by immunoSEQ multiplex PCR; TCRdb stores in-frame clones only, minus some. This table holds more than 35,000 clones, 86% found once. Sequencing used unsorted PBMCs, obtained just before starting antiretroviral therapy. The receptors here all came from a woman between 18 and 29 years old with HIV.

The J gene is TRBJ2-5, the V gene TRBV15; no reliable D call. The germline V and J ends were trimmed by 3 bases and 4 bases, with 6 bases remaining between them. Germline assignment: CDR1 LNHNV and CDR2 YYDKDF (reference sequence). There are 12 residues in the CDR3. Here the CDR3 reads CATSSMGETQYF. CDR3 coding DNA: TGTGCCACCAGCAGTATGGGAGAGACCCAGTACTTC.

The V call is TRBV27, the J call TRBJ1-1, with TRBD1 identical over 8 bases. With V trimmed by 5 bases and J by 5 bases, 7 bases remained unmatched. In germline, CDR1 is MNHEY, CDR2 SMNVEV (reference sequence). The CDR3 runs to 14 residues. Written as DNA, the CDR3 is TGTGCCAGCAGTATCACAGGGGGGTCAACTGAAGCTTTCTTT. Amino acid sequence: CASSITGGSTEAFF.

As DNA, the CDR3 is TGCGCCAGCAGCACCCGTATGGTTAACTATGGCTACACCTTC. Amino acid sequence: CASSTRMVNYGYTF. V is TRBV4-3 and J is TRBJ1-2; D is undetermined. Germline CDR1 reads LGHNA; CDR2 reads YSLEER. V lost 5 bases and J 1 base, leaving 11 bases between the germline ends. CDR3 length equals 14 residues.

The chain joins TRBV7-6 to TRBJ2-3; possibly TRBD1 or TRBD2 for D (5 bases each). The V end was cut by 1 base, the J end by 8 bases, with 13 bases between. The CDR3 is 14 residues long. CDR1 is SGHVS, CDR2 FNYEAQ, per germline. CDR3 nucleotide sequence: TGTGCCAGCAGCTTAGTCTCACAGGCGGGTACGCAGTATTTT. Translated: CASSLVSQAGTQYF.

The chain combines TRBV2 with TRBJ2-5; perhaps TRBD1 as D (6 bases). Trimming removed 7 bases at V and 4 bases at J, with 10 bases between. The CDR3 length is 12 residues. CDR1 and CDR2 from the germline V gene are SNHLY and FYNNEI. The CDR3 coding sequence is TGTGCCAGCATCAGAGGGGGAGAGACCCAGTACTTC. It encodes CASIRGGETQYF.

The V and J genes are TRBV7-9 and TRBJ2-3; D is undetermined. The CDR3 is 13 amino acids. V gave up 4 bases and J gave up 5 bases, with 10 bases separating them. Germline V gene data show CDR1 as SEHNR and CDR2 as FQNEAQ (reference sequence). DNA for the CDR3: TGTGCCAGCAGCTCACGTGTTCGAGATACGCAGTATTTT. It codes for CASSSRVRDTQYF. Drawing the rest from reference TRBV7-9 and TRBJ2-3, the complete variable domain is DTGVSQNPRHKITKRGQNVTFRCDPISEHNRLYWYRQTLGQGPEFLTYFQNEAQLEKSRLLSDRFSAERPKGSFSTLEIQRTEQGDSAMYLCASSSRVRDTQYFGPGTRLTVL.

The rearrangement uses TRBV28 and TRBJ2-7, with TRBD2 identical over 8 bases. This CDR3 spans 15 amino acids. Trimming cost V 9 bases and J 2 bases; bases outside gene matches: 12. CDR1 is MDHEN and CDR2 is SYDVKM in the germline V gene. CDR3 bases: TGTGCCAGTAGGATAGCGGGAAAAACCACCTACGAGCAGTACTTC. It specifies CASRIAGKTTYEQYF.